Listed below are T cell receptor beta chains from one sample, sequenced in a study of blood T cell repertoires in COVID-19. The method was immunoSEQ multiplex PCR; TCRdb's version includes in-frame clones alone and lacks a portion of them. The sample has approximately 65,000 clones; 90% to 95% are singletons. The sample taken for sequencing was peripheral blood. The source of these receptors is a man in his 70s with active COVID-19. The CDR3 runs from the conserved cysteine through the conserved F or W. The order of the fields is J gene, clone size, V gene, D gene, CDR3 DNA, CDR3 protein. The D gene is left open where the match is weak. Clone size, where shown, is once, few, many, or a class for clones that have expanded.

>TRBJ2-7|.|TRBV11-2|.
TGTGCCAGCAGCTTACAACAAGTTTTTTACGAGCAGTACTTC
CASSLQQVFYEQYF
>TRBJ2-1|.|TRBV25-1|TRBD1
TGTGCCAGCGCTCTTCGGGACAGGGTCAATTTCGGGTACAATGAGCAGTTCTTC
CASALRDRVNFGYNEQFF
>TRBJ2-1|.|TRBV7-9|.
TGTGCCAGCAGCTTGACAGGAGAAGGGGAGCAGTTCTTC
CASSLTGEGEQFF
>TRBJ2-3|.|TRBV9|.
TGTGCCAGCAGCGGCGACGGGGGCACAGATACGCAGTATTTT
CASSGDGGTDTQYF
>TRBJ2-5|.|TRBV6-1|TRBD2
TGTGCCAGCAGTGAACGCGGGGGAGGAGAGACCCAGTACTTC
CASSERGGGETQYF
>TRBJ1-2|.|TRBV6-5|.
TGTGCCAGCAGTTACCGGGGGGGAAGGAACTATGGCTACACCTTC
CASSYRGGRNYGYTF
>TRBJ2-3|few|TRBV5-8|TRBD2
TGTGCCAGCAGACCACTAGCGGTTAGCACAGATACGCAGTATTTT
CASRPLAVSTDTQYF
>TRBJ1-2|.|TRBV19|TRBD1
TGTGCCAGTAGTATAGGCCCCCGGACAGGGCCTATTCGCTACACCTTC
CASSIGPRTGPIRYTF
>TRBJ1-5|.|TRBV7-2|.
TGTGCCAGCAGCCCCTCGGCAGGGAGCAATCAGCCCCAGCATTTT
CASSPSAGSNQPQHF
>TRBJ1-1|.|TRBV29-1|TRBD1
TGCAGCGTTGATACGGCACAGGGGACTGAAGCTTTCTTT
CSVDTAQGTEAFF
>TRBJ2-1|.|TRBV7-2|.
TGTGCCAGCAGCGTAAACGGGGAGGCCTACAATGAGCAGTTCTTC
CASSVNGEAYNEQFF
>TRBJ1-2|.|TRBV11-2|.
TGTGCCAGCAGCCCTGGCATTGGCTACACCTTC
CASSPGIGYTF
>TRBJ2-7|.|TRBV7-9|.
TGTGCCAGCAGCCTCGCGATGAACCGGGGCGAGCAGTACTTC
CASSLAMNRGEQYF
>TRBJ2-5|.|TRBV7-8|.
TGTGCCAGCAGCTTACTAACTATGCGGGAGACCCAGTACTTC
CASSLLTMRETQYF
>TRBJ2-1|.|TRBV10-1|TRBD2
TGCGCCAGCAGTGAGATATGTCGGGGGGGCCGACTTCATGAGCAGTTCTTC
CASSEICRGGRLHEQFF
>TRBJ2-1|.|TRBV5-1|.
TGCGCCAGCAGCTTGATGGTCGGGGGGCGGGGAAATGAGCAGTTCTTC
CASSLMVGGRGNEQFF
>TRBJ1-4|.|TRBV23-1|TRBD1
TGCGCCAGCAGCGGACAGGGATCAAGTGAAAAACTGTTTTTT
CASSGQGSSEKLFF
>TRBJ1-2|.|TRBV7-9|.
TGTGCCAGCAGCTTAGACCGGGACACCTTC
CASSLDRDTF
>TRBJ2-3|.|TRBV18|TRBD2
TGTGCCAGCTCACAAAGACAAACTAGCGGGGGTAGCACAGATACGCAGTATTTT
CASSQRQTSGGSTDTQYF
>TRBJ2-1|.|TRBV28|.
TGTGCCAGCAGTTTATATCTGGGGGCGCATTACAATGAGCAGTTCTTC
CASSLYLGAHYNEQFF
>TRBJ2-3|.|TRBV20-1|TRBD2
TGCAGTGCTAGTTTAGGACTAGAGACAGATACGCAGTATTTT
CSASLGLETDTQYF
>TRBJ2-2|.|TRBV5-1|TRBD1
TGCGCCAGCAGTGTAACAGGGGACATGATCGGGGAGCTGTTTTTT
CASSVTGDMIGELFF